One sample yielded the 23 T cell receptor beta chains listed below, sequenced in a study of blood T cell repertoires in COVID-19. Only in-frame clones appear in the TCRdb table, and some are missing; sequencing was by immunoSEQ multiplex PCR. This sample carries hundreds of thousands of clones, about 87% of them seen once, and the ten largest clones take approximately 9%. The sequenced sample consisted of PBMCs or T cells enriched from blood (not recorded which). These receptors were collected from a woman aged 18-29 years who had recovered from COVID-19.

The rearrangement joins TRBV7-9 to TRBJ1-1; 8 bases match TRBD1. The CDR3 extends over 14 amino acids. CDR1 SEHNR and CDR2 FQNEAQ come from the germline V gene (reference sequence). The junction had 7 bases not matched to a gene; V was cut back by 6 bases and J by 4 bases. In DNA, the CDR3 is TGTGCCAGCAGGTTTGGACAGGGTATCACTGAAGCTTTCTTT. Amino acids: CASRFGQGITEAFF.

This clone has a handful of counts. V is TRBV2 and J is TRBJ2-2; weak D call: TRBD1 (5 bases). V was shortened by 7 bases and J by 4 bases, with 16 bases between the two germline ends. In germline, CDR1 is SNHLY, CDR2 FYNNEI. CDR3 length equals 15 residues. For the CDR3, the DNA is TGTGCCAGCACCGAGCCTGGGGCAGCCACCGGGGAGCTGTTTTTT. Encoded protein: CASTEPGAATGELFF.

The chain employs TRBV10-2 and TRBJ1-1; D uncertain. Trimming removed 4 bases from V and 2 bases from J, with 8 bases in between. Germline V gives CDR1 WSHSY, CDR2 SAAADI. The CDR3 covers 13 residues. CDR3 sequence (DNA): TGCGCCAGCAGTGTGAGCGTTAACACTGAAGCTTTCTTT. Residues: CASSVSVNTEAFF.

The chain recombines TRBV4-3 with TRBJ2-3; 8 bases are a match to TRBD2. V lost 0 bases, J lost 6 bases, and 14 bases stayed unmatched. Germline values: CDR1 LGHNA, CDR2 YSLEER. CDR3 length: 18 amino acids. CDR3 bases: TGCGCCAGCAGCCAAGACTTTGGTCGGGAGGGTCGAATGGATACGCAGTATTTT. Translating it yields CASSQDFGREGRMDTQYF.

The genes are TRBV7-9 and TRBJ2-1, with 12 bases aligning to TRBD2. The trim removed 5 bases at V and 8 bases at J, leaving 7 bases unmatched. CDR1 is SEHNR, CDR2 FQNEAQ, per germline (reference sequence). The CDR3 contains 15 residues. The CDR3 loop is CASSPTSGRGYEQFF. The CDR3, as DNA: TGTGCCAGCAGCCCGACTAGCGGGAGAGGGTATGAGCAGTTCTTC. Combining the CDR3 with reference TRBV7-9 and TRBJ2-1 gives the whole variable domain DTGVSQNPRHKITKRGQNVTFRCDPISEHNRLYWYRQTLGQGPEFLTYFQNEAQLEKSRLLSDRFSAERPKGSFSTLEIQRTEQGDSAMYLCASSPTSGRGYEQFFGPGTRLTVL.

V is TRBV2 and J is TRBJ1-1; 7 bases line up with TRBD1. The CDR3 totals 13 residues. Trimming took 8 bases from V and 5 from J; bases not matched to a gene: 8. CDR1 is SNHLY and CDR2 is FYNNEI in the germline V gene. The CDR3 region is CASGGGFRTEAFF. DNA of the CDR3: TGTGCCAGCGGAGGGGGCTTTCGGACTGAAGCTTTCTTT.

The chain employs TRBV20-1 and TRBJ2-7, with a weak D call TRBD2 (6 bases). Germline-derived CDR1 and CDR2 are DFQATT and SNEGSKA (reference sequence). Trimming cost V 3 bases and J 4 bases, with 16 bases left between them. This CDR3 spans 14 amino acids. This CDR3 is CSASNGLARYEQYF. DNA for the CDR3: TGCAGTGCTAGTAACGGCCTAGCGAGGTACGAGCAGTACTTC.

The chain employs TRBV11-2 and TRBJ1-4, with TRBD1 matching 7 bases. CDR1 is SGHAT and CDR2 is FQNNGV in the germline V gene. With V trimmed by 3 bases and J by 3 bases, 4 bases remained unmatched. The CDR3 runs 15 residues. CDR3 residues: CASSFGGTANEKLFF. The DNA of the CDR3 is TGTGCCAGCAGCTTTGGCGGGACAGCTAATGAAAAACTGTTTTTT.

The chain couples TRBV28 to TRBJ2-6; 7 bases line up with TRBD1. This CDR3 region has 18 residues. J was trimmed by 0 bases and V by 5 bases; bases with no gene match: 10. Germline CDR1 and CDR2: MDHEN and SYDVKM. Here the CDR3 DNA reads TGTGCCAGCAGTCCCACAGGGGCATACAGCTCTGGGGCCAACGTCCTGACTTTC. Residues: CASSPTGAYSSGANVLTF.

The CDR3 DNA is TGTGCCAGCAGCTTATGGGGGCGGGGGAGCACAGATACGCAGTATTTT. Translation: CASSLWGRGSTDTQYF. The chain combines TRBV7-3 with TRBJ2-3; D might be TRBD2 (7 bases). CDR3 size: 16 residues. Looked up from germline, CDR1 is SGHTA and CDR2 is FQGTGA. V lost 2 bases and J lost 0, with 12 bases in between.

The chain recombines TRBV7-9 with TRBJ1-1, with D uncertain. The CDR3 sequence is 12 residues long. Germline lookup yields CDR1 SEHNR and CDR2 FQNEAQ (reference sequence). The V end lost 6 bases, the J end lost 8 bases, and 13 bases lay between the germline ends. DNA of the CDR3: TGTGCCAGCAGTTTTATGTCGTCCGAAGCTTTCTTT. Its translation: CASSFMSSEAFF.

The rearrangement uses TRBV7-9 and TRBJ1-2, with TRBD1 identical over 12 bases. The length of the CDR3 is 14 residues. V shed 5 bases and J 6 bases; nucleotides not matched to a gene: 4. CDR1 is SEHNR and CDR2 is FQNEAQ in the germline V gene (reference sequence). CDR3 sequence: CASSGTGGEDGYTF. Written as DNA, the CDR3 is TGTGCCAGCAGCGGGACAGGGGGCGAGGATGGCTACACCTTC.

The V and J genes are TRBV30 and TRBJ1-1, with 7 bases identical to TRBD1. V trimming: 4 bases; J trimming: 5 bases; junction bases outside the gene matches: 16. CDR3 length equals 16 residues. Per germline, CDR1 GTSNPN and CDR2 SVGIG (reference sequence). The CDR3 coding sequence is TGTGCCTGGAACCCGCTCCACCTGACAGGGAAAACTGAAGCTTTCTTT. Protein sequence: CAWNPLHLTGKTEAFF.

This clone has a handful of counts. The gene calls are TRBV19 and TRBJ1-2, with D possibly TRBD1 on 5 matching bases. V was pared by 6 bases and J by 4 bases, with 15 bases between. The CDR3 loop spans 14 amino acids. Germline assignment: CDR1 LNHDA and CDR2 SQIVND (reference sequence). CDR3 in amino acids: CASRAGSRGYGYTF. The CDR3 DNA reads as TGTGCCAGTAGGGCCGGGTCAAGGGGCTATGGCTACACCTTC.

CDR3 nucleotide sequence: TGTGCCAGCAGCGGAACAGGGGGATACTATGGCTACACCTTC. Translating it yields CASSGTGGYYGYTF. V usage is TRBV7-9 and J usage is TRBJ1-2; 8 bases align to TRBD1. The V and J ends lost 5 bases and 3 bases, in that order; junction bases with no gene match: 5. Per the germline V gene, CDR1 is SEHNR and CDR2 is FQNEAQ (reference sequence). The CDR3 runs 14 residues.

The chain has TRBV9 and TRBJ2-7; 9 bases align to TRBD1. The CDR3 loop spans 15 amino acids. Trimming removed 0 bases from V and 6 bases from J; junction bases left unmatched: 7. Germline values: CDR1 SGDLS, CDR2 YYNGEE. This CDR3 reads CASSVGQGVLGEQYF. The CDR3 DNA reads as TGTGCCAGCAGCGTAGGACAGGGGGTATTGGGCGAGCAGTACTTC.

The rearrangement uses TRBV4-3 and TRBJ2-2, with 11 bases that match TRBD2. The germline CDR1 and CDR2 sequences are LGHNA and YSLEER. With V trimmed by 0 bases and J by 4 bases, 10 bases remained unmatched. This CDR3 has 19 amino acids. CDR3 nucleotides: TGCGCCAGCAGCCAAGAACTAGCGGGGGTTGTTAGAGGCACCGGGGAGCTGTTTTTT. Protein sequence: CASSQELAGVVRGTGELFF.

The chain combines TRBV7-9 with TRBJ2-2; D is perhaps TRBD2 (6 bases). Trimming took 3 bases from V and 6 from J, leaving 23 bases between them. The V gene's germline CDR1 is SEHNR and CDR2 FQNEAQ (reference sequence). CDR3 length equals 18 residues. The CDR3 sequence is CASSFLPPGLSSPGELFF. Here the CDR3 DNA reads TGTGCCAGCAGCTTTCTACCGCCGGGACTCTCGAGCCCCGGGGAGCTGTTTTTT.

The V and J genes are TRBV3-1 (or the pseudogene TRBV3-2) and TRBJ2-1, with TRBD2 matching 11 bases. V shed 1 base and J 5 bases; nucleotides not matched to a gene: 4. The CDR3 has 16 residues. Germline V CDR1 and CDR2: LGHDT, YNNKEL (reference sequence). The CDR3 DNA is TGTGCCAGCAGCCAAGCCGGGACTAGCGGCGACAATGAGCAGTTCTTC. It translates to CASSQAGTSGDNEQFF.

The J gene is TRBJ2-7, the V gene TRBV27; 9 positions agree with TRBD2. Germline values: CDR1 MNHEY, CDR2 SMNVEV (reference sequence). Trimming took 2 bases from V and 3 from J; bases not matched to a gene: 5. The CDR3 is 15 residues long. The CDR3 bases are TGTGCCAGCAGTTTAGAGGGACTAGCCCTCTACGAGCAGTACTTC. This sequence encodes CASSLEGLALYEQYF.

The gene calls are TRBV9 and TRBJ2-5; a possible D gene is TRBD2 (6 bases). Germline lookup yields CDR1 SGDLS and CDR2 YYNGEE. V lost 1 base and J 4 bases, leaving 14 bases between the germline ends. This CDR3 contains 15 residues. The CDR3 region is CASSVNPGGAETQYF. The CDR3 DNA follows: TGTGCCAGCAGCGTAAATCCAGGCGGGGCAGAGACCCAGTACTTC.

The gene calls are TRBV20-1 and TRBJ1-4; TRBD1 matches 11 bases. The CDR3 has 16 amino acids. CDR1 is DFQATT and CDR2 is SNEGSKA in the germline V gene (reference sequence). J was trimmed by 3 bases and V by 6 bases; bases with no gene match: 9. The CDR3 region has the DNA TGCAGTGCCAGTCCCGGGACAGGGGGATCTAATGAAAAACTGTTTTTT. Amino acids: CSASPGTGGSNEKLFF.

The gene calls are TRBV11-2 and TRBJ1-1; D ambiguous. The CDR3 spans 13 residues. Trimming shortened V by 3 bases and J by 10 bases, and 15 bases separated the two germline ends. Germline assignment: CDR1 SGHAT and CDR2 FQNNGV. The CDR3 sequence is CASSLSGSALAFF. The CDR3 DNA sequence: TGTGCCAGCAGCTTGAGCGGATCCGCTCTAGCTTTCTTT.